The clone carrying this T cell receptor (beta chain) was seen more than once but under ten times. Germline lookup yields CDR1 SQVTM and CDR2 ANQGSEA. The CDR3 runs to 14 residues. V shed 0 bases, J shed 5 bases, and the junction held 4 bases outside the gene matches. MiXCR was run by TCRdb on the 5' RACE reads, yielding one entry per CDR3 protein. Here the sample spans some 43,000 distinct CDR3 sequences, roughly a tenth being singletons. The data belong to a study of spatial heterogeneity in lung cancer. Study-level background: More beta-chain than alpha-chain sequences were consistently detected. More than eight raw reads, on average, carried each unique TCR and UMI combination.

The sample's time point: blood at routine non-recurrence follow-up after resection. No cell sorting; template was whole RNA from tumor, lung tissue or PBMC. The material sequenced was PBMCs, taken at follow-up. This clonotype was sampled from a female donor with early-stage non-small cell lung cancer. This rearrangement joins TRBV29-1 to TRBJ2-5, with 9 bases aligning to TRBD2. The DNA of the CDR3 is TGCAGCGTTGAAGAGCGGGGGGGCCGGGAGACCCAGTACTTC. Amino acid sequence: CSVEERGGRETQYF.